This entry describes one T cell receptor (beta chain). Methods used by the authors: Estimation of nucleated cell counts relied on the amplification of reference gene primers. Some clones are missing from TCRdb's copy, which holds only in-frame ones; the method was immunoSEQ multiplex PCR. V, J and clone size derive from that table, while D and trimming were established from the DNA sequence. The sample includes roughly 200,000 clones, about 90% of them seen just once. The sample belongs to a study of blood T cell repertoires in COVID-19. Study context: Samples taken during acute and convalescent COVID-19 were collected in the United States, Italy and Spain. T cells, B-cell-depleted T cells, or PBMCs supplied cDNA or gDNA.

The CDR3 sequence is 13 residues long. V dropped 8 bases and J dropped 5 bases, with 15 bases sitting between them. Germline loops: CDR1 SGHVS, CDR2 FQNEAQ. Sequencing was done on a sample of peripheral blood. The sequence derives from a man aged 55 to 70 with active or convalescent COVID-19. This rearrangement joins TRBV7-8 to TRBJ1-1; D unresolved. The chain's CDR3 is CASQVVVGTEAFF. The DNA for the CDR3 is TGTGCCAGCCAGGTAGTGGTTGGGACTGAAGCTTTCTTT.